This T cell receptor (beta chain) was recovered during a study of T cells in Graves' hyperthyroidism and ophthalmopathy. Diagnosis of hyperthyroidism was new in patients aged 18 to 65, and its duration was under 2 months. PBMCs were sourced from less than 13 ml fresh peripheral blood. Authors of the study amplified TCR beta CDR3 regions from RNA transcripts. The HTBI primer set served for first-round RT-PCR of the TCR CDR3. TCRdb redid the calling of the multiplex PCR reads with MiXCR, one entry per CDR3 protein. The table lists about 590,000 distinct CDR3 sequences, approximately 14% of them singletons, with about 7% in the top ten. A remark on this clonotype: A much larger clonotype is one base distant, so this may be a read error. Since the CDR3 does not end with the conserved phenylalanine or tryptophan, this likely comes from a read error.

Source material: blood. This clonotype was obtained from a woman between 25 and 40 years old with Graves' hyperthyroidism.

The CDR3 is CSASESPDRGFWTNEKLFL. CDR3 DNA sequence: TGCAGTGCTAGCGAATCCCCGGACAGGGGATTTTGGACTAATGAAAAACTGTTTCTT. This chain uses TRBV20-1 with TRBJ1-4, with 9 bases identical to TRBD1. Germline values: CDR1 DFQATT, CDR2 SNEGSKA (reference sequence). V was clipped by 3 bases and J by 2 bases; unmatched bases: 16. This CDR3 spans 19 amino acids.